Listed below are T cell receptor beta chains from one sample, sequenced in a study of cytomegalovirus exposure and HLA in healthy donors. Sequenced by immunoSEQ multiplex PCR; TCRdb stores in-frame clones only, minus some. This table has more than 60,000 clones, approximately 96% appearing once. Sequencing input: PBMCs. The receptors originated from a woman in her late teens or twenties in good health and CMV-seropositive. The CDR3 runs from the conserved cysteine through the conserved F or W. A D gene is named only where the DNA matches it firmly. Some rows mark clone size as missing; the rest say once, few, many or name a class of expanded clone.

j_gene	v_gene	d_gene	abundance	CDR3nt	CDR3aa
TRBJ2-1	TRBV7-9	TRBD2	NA	TGTGCCAGCAGCTCGACTAGCGGAACAGGCAATGAGCAGTTCTTC	CASSSTSGTGNEQFF
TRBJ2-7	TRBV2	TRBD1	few	TGTGCCAGCAAGGTGACAGGGAGTGAGCAGTACTTC	CASKVTGSEQYF
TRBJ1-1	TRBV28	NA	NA	TGTGCCAGCTGGGGGGGTACTGAAGCTTTCTTT	CASWGGTEAFF
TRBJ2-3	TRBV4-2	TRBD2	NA	TGTGCCAGCAGCCGACTAATAGCGGGAGGGCCCCCAGATACGCAGTATTTT	CASSRLIAGGPPDTQYF
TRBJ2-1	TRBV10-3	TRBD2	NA	TGTGCCATCAGTGAGGAGCGGGATACCTACAATGAGCAGTTCTTC	CAISEERDTYNEQFF
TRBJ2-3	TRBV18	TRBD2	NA	TGTGCCAGCTCACCACCTCGGACTAGGAACTCTGATACGCAGTATTTT	CASSPPRTRNSDTQYF
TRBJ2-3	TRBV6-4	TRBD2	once	TGTGCCAGCAGTGGACTAGCGGGAGGCACAGATACGCAGTATTTT	CASSGLAGGTDTQYF
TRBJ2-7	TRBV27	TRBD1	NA	TGTGCCAGCAGTCCCCAGGGACAGGGGATTAGCTCCTACGAGCAGTACTTC	CASSPQGQGISSYEQYF
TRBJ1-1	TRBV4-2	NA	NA	TGTGCCAGCAGCCAACCCGACATTAACACTGAAGCTTTCTTT	CASSQPDINTEAFF
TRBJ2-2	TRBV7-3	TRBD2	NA	TGTGCCAGCAGCTTACGAGGCGGGAGGGCCAACACCGGGGAGCTGTTTTTT	CASSLRGGRANTGELFF
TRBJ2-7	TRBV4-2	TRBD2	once	TGTGCCAGCAGCCAAGATCTAGCGGGAGCCCACGAGCAGTACTTC	CASSQDLAGAHEQYF